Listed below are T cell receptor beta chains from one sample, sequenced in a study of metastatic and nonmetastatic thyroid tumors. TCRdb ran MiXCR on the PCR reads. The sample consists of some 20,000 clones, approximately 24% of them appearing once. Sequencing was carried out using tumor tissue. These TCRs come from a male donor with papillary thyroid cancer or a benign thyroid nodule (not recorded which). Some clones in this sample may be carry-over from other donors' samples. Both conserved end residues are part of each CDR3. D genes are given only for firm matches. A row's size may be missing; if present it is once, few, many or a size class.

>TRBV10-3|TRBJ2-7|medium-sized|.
TGTGCCATCAGTGACGTTTCTCTGCGGTACGAGCAGTACTTC
CAISDVSLRYEQYF
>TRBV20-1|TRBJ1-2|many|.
TGCAGTGCCAGCCCGGTCGATGGCTACACCTTC
CSASPVDGYTF
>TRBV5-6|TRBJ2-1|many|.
TGTGCCAGCAGCAGAGGGACCTACAATGAGCAGTTCTTC
CASSRGTYNEQFF
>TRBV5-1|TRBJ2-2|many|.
TGCGCCAGCAGCTTTGGGGCCACCGGGGAGCTGTTTTTT
CASSFGATGELFF
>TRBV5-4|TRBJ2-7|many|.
TGTGCCAGCAGCCCGCTCGGAGGGGGGGAGCACTACGAGCAGTACTTC
CASSPLGGGEHYEQYF
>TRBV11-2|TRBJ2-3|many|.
TGTGCCAGCAGCTTTGAAGGGGCAGGGTCGCAGTATTTT
CASSFEGAGSQYF
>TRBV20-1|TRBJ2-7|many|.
TGCAGTCCAGTAACAGGATCCCTTCAGTACTTC
CSPVTGSLQYF
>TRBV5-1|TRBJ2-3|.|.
TGCGCCAGCTCAAGGGGGTGGACAACAGATACGCAGTATTTT
CASSRGWTTDTQYF
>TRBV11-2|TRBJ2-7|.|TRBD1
TGTGCCAGCAGCTCCAGGACAGGGGGCTACGAGCAGTACTTC
CASSSRTGGYEQYF
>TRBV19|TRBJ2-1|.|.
TGTGCCAGTAGTCGATTTTCCCGCAATGAGCAGTTCTTC
CASSRFSRNEQFF
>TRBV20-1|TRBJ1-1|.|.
TGCAGTGCTGACAATAGCGGGAACACTGAAGCTTTCTTT
CSADNSGNTEAFF
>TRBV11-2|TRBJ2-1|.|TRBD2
TGTGCCAGCAGCTTAGGGGGAGGGGTTGAGCAGTTCTTC
CASSLGGGVEQFF
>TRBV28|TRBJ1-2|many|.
TGTGCCAGCAGTTTTGGAGGGGACGGCTACACCTTC
CASSFGGDGYTF
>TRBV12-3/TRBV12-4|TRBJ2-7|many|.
TGTGCCAGCAGTTTCGGGGCCAGTCACACCTACGAGCAGTACTTC
CASSFGASHTYEQYF
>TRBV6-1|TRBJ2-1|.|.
TGTGCCAGCAGGGCGGGATCGAGGAATGAGCAGTTCTTC
CASRAGSRNEQFF
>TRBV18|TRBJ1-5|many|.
TGTGCCAGCTCACCATGGGGTTATCAGCCCCAGCATTTT
CASSPWGYQPQHF
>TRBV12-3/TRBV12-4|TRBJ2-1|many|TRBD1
TGTGCCAGCAGTCCCCTGACAGGGTTGGGTGAGCAGTTCTTC
CASSPLTGLGEQFF
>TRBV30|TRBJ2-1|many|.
TGTGCCTGGAGTGTACCCCAGGGCGTCGCCTACAATGAGCAGTTCTTC
CAWSVPQGVAYNEQFF
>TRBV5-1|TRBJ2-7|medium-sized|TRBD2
TGCGCCAGCAGCTTGCTTGCGGGAGGGGACGAGCAGTACTTC
CASSLLAGGDEQYF
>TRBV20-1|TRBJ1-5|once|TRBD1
TGCAGTGCTTTACCCGAGACAGGGTCAGGCAATCAGCCCCAGCATTTT
CSALPETGSGNQPQHF
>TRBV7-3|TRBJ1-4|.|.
TGTGCCAGCAGTGGCAGGGCGTCGGCAACTAATGAAAAACTGTTTTTT
CASSGRASATNEKLFF
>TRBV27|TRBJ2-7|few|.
TGTGCCAGCATGAGAAGAATGGCTTGGGGAAAAACTATGCGAGAGCAGTACTTC
CASMRRMAWGKTMREQYF
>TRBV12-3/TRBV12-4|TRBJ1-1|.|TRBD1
TGTGCCAGCAGTCCGTGGACAGGGGGCGATGGGAACACTGAAGCTTTCTTT
CASSPWTGGDGNTEAFF
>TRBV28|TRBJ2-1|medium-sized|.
TGTGCCAGCAACACCGCCATGACCCGGATTGAGCAGTTCTTC
CASNTAMTRIEQFF
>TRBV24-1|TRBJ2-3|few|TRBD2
TGTGCCACCAGTGGACGGACTAGCGGAGACACAGATACGCAGTATTTT
CATSGRTSGDTDTQYF
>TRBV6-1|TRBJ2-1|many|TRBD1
TGTGCCAGCAGTTCCTCCGGGACAGGGCGCAATGAGCAGTTCTTC
CASSSSGTGRNEQFF
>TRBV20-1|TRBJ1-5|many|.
TGCAGTGCCGGTGGGAAGGGCAATCAGCCCCAGCATTTT
CSAGGKGNQPQHF
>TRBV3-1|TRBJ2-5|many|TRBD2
TGTGCCAGCAGCCCGGCTAGCGGAGGGAAAGAGACCCAGTACTTC
CASSPASGGKETQYF
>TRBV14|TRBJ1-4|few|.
TGTGCCAGCAGCCAAGAACGACAGGTTGAAAAACTGTTTTTT
CASSQERQVEKLFF
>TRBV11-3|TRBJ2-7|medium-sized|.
TGTGCCAGCAGCCCCCTGGCAGGGGTCAACGAGCAGTACTTC
CASSPLAGVNEQYF
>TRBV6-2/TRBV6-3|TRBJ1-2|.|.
TGTGCCAGCAGGCGGGGAGGAGACGGCTACACCTTC
CASRRGGDGYTF
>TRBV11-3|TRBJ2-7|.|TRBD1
TGTGTCAGCGGCTCAGACAGGGCCCACGAGCAGTACTTC
CVSGSDRAHEQYF
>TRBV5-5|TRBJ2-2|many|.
TGTGCCAGCAGCTTCGGAGGGGGAAACACCGGGGAGCTGTTTTTT
CASSFGGGNTGELFF
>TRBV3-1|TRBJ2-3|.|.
TGTTCCAGCAGCCAAGTTGCTACTTGCACAGATACGCAGTATTTT
CSSSQVATCTDTQYF
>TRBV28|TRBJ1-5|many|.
TGTGCCAGCAGACCGCCTTTGTATCAGCCCCAGCATTTT
CASRPPLYQPQHF
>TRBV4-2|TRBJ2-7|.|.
TGTGCCAGCAGCCCGGTGGGGAATGGGTTGGACGAGCAGTACTTC
CASSPVGNGLDEQYF
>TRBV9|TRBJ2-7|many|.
TGTGCCAGCAGCGTAGCGGCAGCCACCTACGTAGCCTACGAGCAGTACTTC
CASSVAAATYVAYEQYF
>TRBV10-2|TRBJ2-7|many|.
TGCGCCAGCAGTGAATTGGCACTTGCCTACGAGCAGTACTTC
CASSELALAYEQYF
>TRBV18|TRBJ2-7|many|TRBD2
TGTGCCGCCGCGACTAGCGCGAGCTCCTACGAGCAGTACTTC
CAAATSASSYEQYF
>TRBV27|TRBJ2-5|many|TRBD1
TGTGCCAGCAGCCAGGACAGGGGAGTAGAGACCCAGTACTTC
CASSQDRGVETQYF
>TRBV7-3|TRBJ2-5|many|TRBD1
TGTGCCAGCAGCTCATCCGGGACAGGGGGCGAGACCCAGTACTTC
CASSSSGTGGETQYF
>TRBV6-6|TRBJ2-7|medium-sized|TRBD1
TGTGCCAGCAGTTACTCGAGTGACAGGGACTACGAGCAGTACTTC
CASSYSSDRDYEQYF
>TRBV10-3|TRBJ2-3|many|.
TGTGCCATCACCCCTAATAGCGGTAGCACAGATACGCAGTATTTT
CAITPNSGSTDTQYF
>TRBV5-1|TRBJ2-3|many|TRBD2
TGCGCCAGCAGCTTACCTACTAGCGGATACACAGATACGCAGTATTTT
CASSLPTSGYTDTQYF
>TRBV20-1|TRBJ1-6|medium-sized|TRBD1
TGCAGTGCTAGAGAAGGGGGCTCACCCCTCCACTTT
CSAREGGSPLHF
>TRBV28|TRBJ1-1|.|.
TGTGCCAGCATTTTAAATGGGCAGTCCAATTTGGGCACTGAAGCTTTCTTT
CASILNGQSNLGTEAFF
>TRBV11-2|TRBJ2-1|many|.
TGTGCCAGCAGCTTAGATATCCTCTACAATGAGCAGTTCTTC
CASSLDILYNEQFF
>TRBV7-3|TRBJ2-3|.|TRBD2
TGTGCCAGCAGCTTAATTGGACTAGCGGGTGGATTAATCACAGATACGCAGTATTTT
CASSLIGLAGGLITDTQYF
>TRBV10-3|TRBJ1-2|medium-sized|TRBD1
TGTGCCATCAGTGAGCAGACAGGGGCATACTATGGCTACACCTTC
CAISEQTGAYYGYTF
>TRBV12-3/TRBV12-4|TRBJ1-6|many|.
TGTGCCAGCAGTTTAATTGGGTTACGGTCCTATAATTCACCCCTCCACTTT
CASSLIGLRSYNSPLHF
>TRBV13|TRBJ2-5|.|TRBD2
TGTGCCAGCAGAACCGGGACTAGCGGGAGGGTAGGGCGAGAGACCCAGTACTTC
CASRTGTSGRVGRETQYF
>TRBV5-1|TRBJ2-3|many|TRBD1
TGCGCCAGCAGCCTGGGACAGGTGGTAGATACGCAGTATTTT
CASSLGQVVDTQYF
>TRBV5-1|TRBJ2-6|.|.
TGCGCCAGCAGCTTGTATTTCGGGGGCGCTGGGGCCAACGTCCTGACTTTC
CASSLYFGGAGANVLTF
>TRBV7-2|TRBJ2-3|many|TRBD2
TGTGCCAGCAGCTTTGGAGCTAGCGGGAGTAGCACAGATACGCAGTATTTT
CASSFGASGSSTDTQYF
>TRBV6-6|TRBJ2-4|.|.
TGTGCCAGCAGTTACGACCGTACAGGGTTACTAGCCAAAAACATTCAGTACTTC
CASSYDRTGLLAKNIQYF
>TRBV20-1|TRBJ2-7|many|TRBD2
TGCAGTGCTATACCGGGACTAGCGAGCCCCGAGCAGTACTTC
CSAIPGLASPEQYF
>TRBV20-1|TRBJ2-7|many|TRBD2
TGCAGTGTCATACTAGCGGGAGGCTACGAGCAGTACTTC
CSVILAGGYEQYF
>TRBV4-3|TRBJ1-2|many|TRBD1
TGCGCCAGCAGCCTGGAACTCGTCGGACAGGGGGAGGATGGCTACACCTTC
CASSLELVGQGEDGYTF